These 17 T cell receptor beta chains were all obtained from the same sample, sequenced in a study of T cell responses to AZD1222 COVID-19 vaccine. TCRdb's table, derived via immunoSEQ multiplex PCR, lists solely in-frame clones and lacks some. The sample shows some 120,000 clones, more than 85% of them seen only once. Material: peripheral blood, obtained 28 days after the second AZD1222 dose. The receptors come from an adult who received the AZD1222 COVID-19 vaccine.

The chain joins TRBV27 to TRBJ1-1, with TRBD1 matching 8 bases. V lost 3 bases to trimming and J lost 11 bases; unmatched junction nucleotides: 8. The CDR3 sequence is 13 residues long. CDR1 MNHEY and CDR2 SMNVEV come from the germline V gene (reference sequence). The CDR3 here is CASSLRQGADAFF. The CDR3 DNA sequence: TGTGCCAGCAGTTTGAGGCAGGGGGCCGACGCTTTCTTT.

This CDR3 reads CASSFPITRGSGYF. The CDR3, as DNA: TGTGCCAGCAGCTTCCCCATCACCCGGGGGAGCGGGTACTTC. This sequence joins TRBV11-2 and TRBJ2-7; possible D gene TRBD2, 6 bases. The germline V gene encodes CDR1 SGHAT and CDR2 FQNNGV. V lost 3 bases to trimming and J lost 12 bases, with 21 bases between them. CDR3 size: 14 residues. Looking up the rest from reference TRBV11-2 and TRBJ2-7 gives the full variable domain: EAGVAQSPRYKIIEKRQSVAFWCNPISGHATLYWYQQILGQGPKLLIQFQNNGVVDDSQLPKDRFSAERLKGVDSTLKIQPAKLEDSAVYLCASSFPITRGSGYFGPGTRLTVT.

The V and J genes are TRBV2 and TRBJ1-1; D is ambiguous. This CDR3 is built from 13 residues. Germline V gene lookup returns CDR1 SNHLY and CDR2 FYNNEI. Trimming removed 4 bases at V and 1 base at J, with 7 bases between. CDR3 in DNA: TGTGCCAGCAGTGGAGACACGAACACTGAAGCTTTCTTT. Residues: CASSGDTNTEAFF.

This clone was counted a few times. The V call is TRBV4-2, the J call TRBJ1-4; no definite D call. The CDR3 loop spans 13 amino acids. The germline V gene has CDR1 LGHNA and CDR2 YNFKEQ. The V end lost 3 bases, the J end lost 8 bases, and 10 bases lay between the germline ends. Written as DNA, the CDR3 is TGTGCCAGCAGCCAGATAAAGGGCGAAAAACTGTTTTTT. Translating it yields CASSQIKGEKLFF.

Regarding this clone: Other DNA sequences in this specimen translate into the identical CDR3. The chain employs TRBV5-1 and TRBJ2-5; 7 bases fit TRBD2. Losses at the gene ends were 4 bases for V and 1 base for J; bases not matched to a gene: 4. In germline, CDR1 is SGHRS, CDR2 YFSETQ. The CDR3 is 14 amino acids. CDR3 in amino acids: CASSPGGSQETQYF. The CDR3 bases are TGCGCCAGCAGCCCCGGGGGGAGCCAAGAGACCCAGTACTTC.

The chain joins TRBV15 to TRBJ1-5, with D unresolved. Per the germline V gene, CDR1 is LNHNV and CDR2 is YYDKDF (reference sequence). This CDR3 has 17 amino acids. V was clipped by 0 bases and J by 2 bases, with 14 bases between them. The CDR3 DNA follows: TGTGCCACCAGCAGAGAGGGAGCACTTAGGGGCAATCAGCCCCAGCATTTT. This sequence encodes CATSREGALRGNQPQHF. Full variable domain (outside the CDR3, taken from reference TRBV15 and TRBJ1-5): DAMVIQNPRYQVTQFGKPVTLSCSQTLNHNVMYWYQQKSSQAPKLLFHYYDKDFNNEADTPDNFQSRRPNTSFCFLDIRSPGLGDTAMYLCATSREGALRGNQPQHFGDGTRLSIL.

The gene calls are TRBV3-1 (or the pseudogene TRBV3-2) and TRBJ1-3; D is undetermined. Germline-derived CDR1 and CDR2 are LGHDT and YNNKEL (reference sequence). Trimming stripped 3 bases from V and 1 base from J, with 16 bases between. The length of the CDR3 is 17 residues. The CDR3 DNA sequence: TGTGCCAGCAGCCATGCGGGTATAACGGATTCTGGAAACACCATATATTTT. Translation: CASSHAGITDSGNTIYF.

The gene calls are TRBV2 and TRBJ2-4; TRBD1 agrees at 7 bases. Trimming at V came to 6 bases and at J to 0 bases, leaving 8 bases not matched to a gene. CDR1 and CDR2 from the germline V gene are SNHLY and FYNNEI. The CDR3 sequence is 16 residues long. CDR3 bases: TGTGCCAGCAGGGCCCGTACAGGGGCAGCCAAAAACATTCAGTACTTC. This sequence encodes CASRARTGAAKNIQYF.

This chain joins TRBV6-1 and TRBJ2-5, with 16 bases identical to TRBD2. The CDR3 runs 20 residues. Germline CDR1 reads MNHNS; CDR2 reads SASEGT. After removal of 3 bases from V and 5 bases from J, the junction contained 15 bases not matched to a gene. The CDR3, as DNA: TGTGCCAGCAGTGATATGGGACTAGCGGGGGGGCTGAATCGCCGGGAGACCCAGTACTTC. Translating it yields CASSDMGLAGGLNRRETQYF.

This clone has only one observation. The rearrangement links TRBV4-1 to TRBJ2-7, with D perhaps TRBD2 (6 bases). The germline V and J ends were trimmed by 3 bases and 3 bases, with 15 bases remaining between them. Germline V gives CDR1 MGHRA, CDR2 YSYEKL. This CDR3 spans 15 amino acids. The CDR3 nucleotides read TGCGCCAGCAGCCAGGGCGGGGCTGATTTCTACGAGCAGTACTTC. This encodes CASSQGGADFYEQYF.

In its sample, this clone was seen a few times. This chain links TRBV2 with TRBJ2-7; D unclear. The length of the CDR3 is 12 residues. Per germline, CDR1 SNHLY and CDR2 FYNNEI. Trimming pared 3 bases from V and 4 bases from J, leaving 7 bases between. The CDR3 sequence is CASSDQGYEQYF. CDR3 in DNA: TGTGCCAGCAGTGATCAAGGTTACGAGCAGTACTTC.

This rearrangement joins TRBV30 to TRBJ1-4, with 8 bases matching TRBD1. The germline V gene has CDR1 GTSNPN and CDR2 SVGIG (reference sequence). This CDR3 spans 14 amino acids. J lost 7 bases, V lost 4 bases, and 8 bases had no gene match. CDR3 protein: CAWTSGGAGEKLFF. DNA for the CDR3: TGTGCCTGGACCTCAGGGGGCGCGGGTGAAAAACTGTTTTTT.

A remark on this clone: Other DNA sequences from this sample encode an identical CDR3 as well. The chain has TRBV12-3 or TRBV12-4 and TRBJ2-1; D is ambiguous. The length of the CDR3 is 12 residues. V gave up 1 base and J gave up 6 bases, with 4 bases separating them. Here the CDR3 reads CASSLGGNEQFF. CDR3 nucleotides: TGTGCCAGCAGTTTAGGAGGCAATGAGCAGTTCTTC.

CDR3 protein: CSASPGTGRWQYF. In nucleotides, the CDR3 is TGCAGTGCTAGTCCAGGGACAGGGAGATGGCAGTACTTC. The V gene is TRBV20-1, the J gene TRBJ2-7; 9 bases map to TRBD1. Per germline, CDR1 DFQATT and CDR2 SNEGSKA (reference sequence). The CDR3 totals 13 residues. The ends lost 3 bases at V and 9 bases at J; junction bases unmatched: 9.

V gene TRBV7-9 combines with J gene TRBJ1-3; D not certain. V lost 3 bases and J 9 bases, leaving 15 bases between the germline ends. The CDR3 covers 14 residues. Germline V gene data show CDR1 as SEHNR and CDR2 as FQNEAQ (reference sequence). This CDR3 is CASSFEALLGTIYF. The CDR3 nucleotides read TGTGCCAGCAGCTTCGAGGCCTTATTGGGCACCATATATTTT.

This clone was seen more than once but under ten times. This chain joins TRBV30 and TRBJ2-3, with 8 bases matching TRBD2. Germline trimming cut 6 bases from V and 2 bases from J; bases unmatched to any gene: 10. CDR3 length: 15 amino acids. Germline values: CDR1 GTSNPN, CDR2 SVGIG (reference sequence). The CDR3 is CACQRAGAFTDTQYF. Here the CDR3 DNA reads TGTGCCTGCCAAAGAGCGGGGGCATTCACAGATACGCAGTATTTT.

This clone has only one observation. The chain joins TRBV6-2 or TRBV6-3 to TRBJ1-4, with a tentative D call TRBD1 (5 bases). V was trimmed by 0 bases and J by 5 bases, leaving 10 bases between them. Germline loops: CDR1 MNHEY, CDR2 SVGEGT. This CDR3 is built from 15 residues. In DNA form, the CDR3 reads TGTGCCAGCAGTTACTCACCGGGACGGAATGAAAAACTGTTTTTT. Its translation is CASSYSPGRNEKLFF.